These T cell receptor beta chains were read from a single sample in a study of OX40 agonist ivuxolimab in advanced cancers. Sequenced by immunoSEQ multiplex PCR; TCRdb stores in-frame clones only, minus some. The sample has about 68,000 clones, around nine tenths seen once. Specimen: CD4+ or CD8+ T cells sorted from blood, collected in a trial of the OX40 agonist ivuxolimab. These receptors were collected from an adult with an advanced solid tumor such as melanoma, head and neck, liver or kidney cancer. Each CDR3 is given with its conserved first and last residue. D genes are given only for firm matches. The listing skips clone size in some rows; elsewhere it reads once, few, many or a size class.

>few|.|TRBJ1-1|TRBV4-1
CASSPGQNTEAFF
TGCGCCAGCAGCCCCGGACAGAACACTGAAGCTTTCTTT
>.|TRBD1|TRBJ1-5|TRBV28
CASSSGQAGQPQHF
TGTGCCAGCAGTTCGGGACAGGCGGGGCAGCCCCAGCATTTT
>.|TRBD2|TRBJ2-2|TRBV7-9
CASSISGRASGELFF
TGTGCCAGCAGCATTAGCGGGAGGGCCTCAGGGGAGCTGTTTTTT
>once|TRBD1|TRBJ2-1|TRBV13
CASSLLNRGNYNEQFF
TGTGCCAGCAGCTTATTAAACAGGGGGAACTACAATGAGCAGTTCTTC
>.|.|TRBJ1-1|TRBV9
CASTRPKGDTEAFF
TGTGCCAGCACTCGGCCGAAAGGTGACACTGAAGCTTTCTTT
>.|.|TRBJ2-7|TRBV7-6
CASSLGWGDSSYEQYF
TGTGCCAGCAGCTTAGGCTGGGGGGACAGCTCCTACGAGCAGTACTTC
>.|TRBD1|TRBJ1-2|TRBV27
CASRTGTGLLSGYTF
TGTGCCAGCAGGACCGGGACAGGACTTTTGAGCGGCTACACCTTC
>.|TRBD1|TRBJ2-1|TRBV2
CASSDGQGGNNEQFF
TGTGCCAGCAGTGACGGACAGGGGGGGAACAATGAGCAGTTCTTC
>.|.|TRBJ2-2|TRBV7-3
CASSLDPAGELFF
TGTGCCAGCAGCTTAGACCCGGCCGGGGAGCTGTTTTTT
>.|.|TRBJ2-7|TRBV2
CASSAASDYEQYF
TGTGCCAGCAGTGCGGCGAGCGACTACGAGCAGTACTTC
>.|.|TRBJ2-5|TRBV7-3
CASSPTGQGETQYF
TGTGCCAGCAGCCCCACGGGGCAGGGAGAGACCCAGTACTTC
>.|TRBD1|TRBJ2-7|TRBV2
CAIIKPGQGDHEQYF
TGTGCCATTATTAAGCCGGGACAGGGGGACCACGAGCAGTACTTC
>.|.|TRBJ1-2|TRBV7-9
CASSRGAYGYTF
TGTGCCAGCAGCCGGGGGGCCTATGGCTACACCTTC
>.|.|TRBJ1-2|TRBV9
CASSSAGQGDGYTF
TGTGCCAGCAGCTCCGCGGGGCAGGGTGATGGCTACACCTTC
>.|.|TRBJ1-2|TRBV13
CASSEGRAPRAEGYTF
TGTGCCAGCAGCGAAGGCCGGGCTCCGCGGGCGGAGGGCTACACCTTC
>.|.|TRBJ2-1|TRBV11-2
CASSPTTLPRDEQFF
TGTGCCAGCAGCCCTACGACTCTCCCACGGGATGAGCAGTTCTTC